One sample yielded the 24 T cell receptor beta chains listed below, sequenced in a study of blood T cells in healthy people across ages. A sample-barcoded 5' primer and a J-beta primer mix were used in a second PCR of roughly 7 to 11 cycles. TCRdb re-called the 5' RACE reads through MiXCR, storing one row per CDR3 protein. The sample yields about 730,000 distinct CDR3 sequences, approximately 43% seen once. Sequenced input: blood. These receptors all stem from an older woman in good health.

V and J are TRBV20-1 and TRBJ2-7, with a weak D call TRBD1 (7 bases). CDR3 length: 13 residues. Per the germline V gene, CDR1 is DFQATT and CDR2 is SNEGSKA (reference sequence). V lost 5 bases to trimming and J lost 5 bases, with 16 bases between them. The CDR3 here is CSAAGQLNDEQYF. CDR3 in DNA: TGCAGTGCTGCGGGACAGCTAAACGACGAGCAGTACTTC.

Comment on this clonotype: A much larger clone sits a single nucleotide away, making a read error possible. This chain links TRBV20-1 with TRBJ2-1; 8 bases fit TRBD2. Germline V CDR1 and CDR2: DFQATT, SNEGSKA (reference sequence). The CDR3 runs 13 residues. The CDR3 DNA sequence: TGTGGGATCTCCGGGAGGGCCTACAAGGAGCAGTTCTTC. It codes for CGISGRAYKEQFF.

This clonotype was observed many times. The chain employs TRBV29-1 and TRBJ1-2; 7 nucleotides align to TRBD1. The CDR3 is 13 amino acids. Germline loops: CDR1 SQVTM, CDR2 ANQGSEA. V lost 4 bases and J lost 3; bases outside the gene matches: 5. The CDR3 DNA sequence: TGCAGCGTTGTGGTCGGGACAGACTATGGCTACACCTTC. Translating it yields CSVVVGTDYGYTF.

This clonotype was counted between two and nine times. This chain connects TRBV4-2 to TRBJ2-7; D unresolved. V was cut by 0 bases and J by 7 bases, with 13 bases left in between. CDR3 size: 14 residues. Per the germline V gene, CDR1 is LGHNA and CDR2 is YNFKEQ. The CDR3 nucleotides read TGTGCCAGCAGCCAAGATCCCAGCTACAATGAGCAGTACTTC. Translated, it gives CASSQDPSYNEQYF.

The CDR3 reads CASREEGTANSRTQYF. Written as DNA, the CDR3 is TGTGCCAGCAGGGAGGAGGGGACAGCCAATTCACGTACGCAGTATTTT. The rearrangement links TRBV6-2 or TRBV6-3 to TRBJ2-3; D perhaps matches TRBD1 (7 bases). The CDR3 covers 16 residues. Trimming left V 6 bases short and J 8 bases short, with 24 bases between. Germline V gene sequence: CDR1 MNHEY, CDR2 SVGEGT.

The chain links TRBV20-1 to TRBJ2-3; D is perhaps TRBD1 or TRBD2 (5 bases each). The CDR3 contains 15 residues. Germline V lookup: CDR1 DFQATT, CDR2 SNEGSKA (reference sequence). Trimming pared 4 bases from V and 0 bases from J, leaving 14 bases between. The CDR3 coding sequence is TGCAGTGCTATACACGACCGGGACAGCACAGATACGCAGTATTTT. This sequence encodes CSAIHDRDSTDTQYF.

This clonotype was seen a handful of times. This chain connects TRBV6-1 to TRBJ2-7; 10 bases agree with TRBD2. In germline, CDR1 is MNHNS, CDR2 SASEGT. The trim removed 7 bases at V and 0 bases at J, leaving 3 bases unmatched. CDR3 length: 14 amino acids. CDR3 DNA sequence: TGTGCCAGCAAGGGACTAGCGAACTCCTACGAGCAGTACTTC. Translation: CASKGLANSYEQYF.

The gene calls are TRBV2 and TRBJ2-7; 7 nucleotides line up with TRBD2. Germline V gene sequence: CDR1 SNHLY, CDR2 FYNNEI. After removal of 3 bases from V and 2 bases from J, the junction contained 10 bases not matched to a gene. The CDR3 runs 16 residues. CDR3 region: CASSDPVAGDPYEQYF. Here the CDR3 DNA reads TGTGCCAGCAGTGACCCCGTCGCGGGGGACCCCTACGAGCAGTACTTC.

This clonotype was detected only a few times. This rearrangement joins TRBV29-1 to TRBJ1-4, with TRBD1 as a possible D gene (5 bases). The CDR3 has 15 amino acids. Trimming cost V 2 bases and J 0 bases, with 10 bases left between them. Germline V gives CDR1 SQVTM, CDR2 ANQGSEA. The CDR3 bases are TGCAGCGTTGAAACGGGGCCCGCAACTAATGAAAAACTGTTTTTT. Translating it yields CSVETGPATNEKLFF. Full variable domain (remainder filled in from reference TRBV29-1 and TRBJ1-4): SAVISQKPSRDICQRGTSLTIQCQVDSQVTMMFWYRQQPGQSLTLIATANQGSEATYESGFVIDKFPISRPNLTFSTLTVSNMSPEDSSIYLCSVETGPATNEKLFFGSGTQLSVL.

CDR3 amino acids: CASSPTGRTGRYEQYF. The CDR3 bases are TGTGCCAGCAGCCCGACGGGGCGGACAGGGCGATACGAGCAGTACTTC. The gene calls are TRBV5-6 and TRBJ2-4; 8 bases agree with TRBD1. The tail of the sequence fits TRBJ2-7 better, so the J call may be wrong. This CDR3 has 16 amino acids. Per germline, CDR1 SGHDT and CDR2 YYEEEE.

The chain joins TRBV9 to TRBJ2-1; TRBD2 agrees at 13 bases. The CDR3 contains 15 residues. The germline V gene has CDR1 SGDLS and CDR2 YYNGEE. V was clipped by 2 bases and J by 5 bases; unmatched bases: 1. The CDR3 here is CASSVGLAGHNEQFF. The CDR3 DNA reads as TGTGCCAGCAGCGTGGGACTAGCGGGGCACAATGAGCAGTTCTTC.

The V call is TRBV20-1, the J call TRBJ2-3; 10 positions agree with TRBD2. V dropped 7 bases and J dropped 5; count of bases not matched to a gene: 12. The CDR3 length is 15 residues. The germline gives CDR1 DFQATT, CDR2 SNEGSKA (reference sequence). The CDR3 bases are TGCAGTGTTATACCCGGGACTAGCGTTGGAGATACGCAGTATTTT. As protein: CSVIPGTSVGDTQYF.

This clonotype was detected only a few times. The chain is built from TRBV20-1 and TRBJ2-7, with 12 bases identical to TRBD1. CDR1 DFQATT and CDR2 SNEGSKA come from the germline V gene (reference sequence). CDR3 length: 19 residues. V gave up 3 bases and J gave up 2 bases; unmatched junction bases: 17. The CDR3 DNA reads TGCAGTGCTAGGAGGAACTTCCGGGACAGGGGGCCTAAGACCTACGAGCAGTACTTC. This translates into CSARRNFRDRGPKTYEQYF.

V usage is TRBV12-3 or TRBV12-4 and J usage is TRBJ2-1; D unresolved. This CDR3 has 10 amino acids. Trimming took 11 bases from V and 9 from J, leaving 11 bases between them. The CDR3 region is CASGLFEQFF. DNA for the CDR3: TGTGCCTCCGGCCTGTTTGAGCAGTTCTTC.

The rearrangement uses TRBV11-3 and TRBJ2-7; 7 bases match TRBD1. The V and J ends lost 5 bases and 2 bases, in that order; junction bases with no gene match: 6. Germline lookup yields CDR1 SGHNT and CDR2 YENEEA. The CDR3 is 14 amino acids. The CDR3 region has the DNA TGTGCCAGCAGCACGGGACAGCGACCCTACGAGCAGTACTTC. Its protein is CASSTGQRPYEQYF.

To note about this clonotype: The junction and the germline gene differ at one end; a read error may be behind it. The chain couples TRBV6-5 to TRBJ2-5; a weak D match, TRBD1 (5 bases). The DNA end is more similar to TRBJ2-7, so the J call may be wrong. This CDR3 has 13 residues. The germline V gene encodes CDR1 MNHEY and CDR2 SVGAGI. The CDR3 here is CTSRVGWSYEQYF. The CDR3 nucleotides are TGTACCAGCAGGGTGGGATGGTCCTACGAGCAGTACTTC.

This chain connects TRBV11-3 to TRBJ2-7, with D possibly being TRBD2 (5 bases). The CDR3 runs 13 residues. Germline V gene data show CDR1 as SGHNT and CDR2 as YENEEA. The V gene lost 3 bases and the J gene lost 3 bases, with 9 bases spanning the gap. The CDR3 loop is CASSFSGLYEQYF. CDR3 in DNA: TGTGCCAGCAGCTTCTCAGGACTCTACGAGCAGTACTTC. The variable domain in full, completed from reference TRBV11-3 and TRBJ2-7, reads EAGVVQSPRYKIIEKKQPVAFWCNPISGHNTLYWYLQNLGQGPELLIRYENEEAVDDSQLPKDRFSAERLKGVDSTLKIQPAELGDSAVYLCASSFSGLYEQYFGPGTRLTVT.

The V call is TRBV6-6, the J call TRBJ2-3; D is ambiguous. Per the germline V gene, CDR1 is MNHNY and CDR2 is SVGAGI (reference sequence). The CDR3 runs 14 residues. Deletions cut 8 bases from V and 1 base from J, with 13 bases between. CDR3 in amino acids: CASSQVAGTDTQYF. DNA for the CDR3: TGTGCCAGCTCACAAGTTGCTGGCACAGATACGCAGTATTTT.

This clonotype has at least ten counts. This chain links TRBV29-1 with TRBJ2-1, with 8 bases fitting TRBD1. The CDR3 is made up of 16 amino acids. The V and J ends lost 6 bases and 3 bases, in that order; junction bases with no gene match: 13. Per germline, CDR1 SQVTM and CDR2 ANQGSEA. This chain's CDR3 is CSVTGGPSDYYNEQFF. The CDR3 DNA sequence: TGCAGCGTAACAGGGGGTCCTTCGGATTACTACAATGAGCAGTTCTTC.

V gene TRBV5-1 combines with J gene TRBJ1-1, with D possibly being TRBD1 (5 bases). Germline loops: CDR1 SGHRS, CDR2 YFSETQ. Trimming shortened V by 4 bases and J by 1 base, and 32 bases separated the two germline ends. The CDR3 covers 21 residues. The CDR3 DNA follows: TGCGCCAGCAGCCTAAGACCAGGGTTTTTGAGGTATTTACGTCGGAACACTGAAGCTTTCTTT. Its translation is CASSLRPGFLRYLRRNTEAFF.

Only a few counts were recorded for this clonotype. The rearrangement links TRBV20-1 to TRBJ2-3, with 10 nucleotides matching TRBD2. V lost 0 bases, J lost 7 bases, and 7 bases stayed unmatched. The CDR3 totals 15 residues. CDR1 is DFQATT and CDR2 is SNEGSKA in the germline V gene (reference sequence). CDR3: CSARDRAGGLHTQYF. The CDR3 DNA is TGCAGTGCTAGAGATCGAGCGGGGGGGCTACATACGCAGTATTTT.

This clonotype was seen at least ten times. The chain has TRBV20-1 and TRBJ2-1; TRBD2 matches 10 bases. The ends lost 3 bases at V and 7 bases at J; junction bases unmatched: 21. The CDR3 sequence is 19 residues long. Looked up from germline, CDR1 is DFQATT and CDR2 is SNEGSKA (reference sequence). Written as DNA, the CDR3 is TGCAGTGCTAGTACGTCCAACCTAAGGACTAGCGGATTAAGAAATGAGCAGTTCTTC. Its protein product is CSASTSNLRTSGLRNEQFF.

The chain couples TRBV30 to TRBJ2-1; D gene uncertain. Germline loops: CDR1 GTSNPN, CDR2 SVGIG (reference sequence). This CDR3 spans 11 amino acids. With 6 bases removed from V and 1 base from J, the gap between germline ends came to 4 bases. The CDR3 DNA is TGTGCCTGTGGGTCCTACAATGAGCAGTTCTTC. This translates into CACGSYNEQFF.

Only a few counts were recorded for this clonotype. The V call is TRBV7-2, the J call TRBJ1-4; tentative D call: TRBD1 (5 bases). There are 16 residues in the CDR3. The V and J ends lost 1 base and 5 bases respectively, with 14 bases between them. The V gene's germline CDR1 is SGHTA and CDR2 FQGNSA. This CDR3 reads CASSLGPWGTNEKLFF. CDR3 nucleotide sequence: TGTGCCAGCAGCTTAGGTCCCTGGGGCACCAATGAAAAACTGTTTTTT.